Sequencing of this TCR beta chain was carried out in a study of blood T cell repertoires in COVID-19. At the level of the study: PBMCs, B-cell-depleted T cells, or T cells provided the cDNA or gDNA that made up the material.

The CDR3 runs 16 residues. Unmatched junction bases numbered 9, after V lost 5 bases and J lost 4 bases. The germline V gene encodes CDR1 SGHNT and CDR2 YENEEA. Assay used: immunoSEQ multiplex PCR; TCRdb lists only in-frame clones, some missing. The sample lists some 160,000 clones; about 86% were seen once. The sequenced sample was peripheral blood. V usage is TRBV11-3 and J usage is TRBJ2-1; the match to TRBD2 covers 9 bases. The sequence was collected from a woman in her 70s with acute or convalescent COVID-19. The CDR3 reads CASSPYETSGYNEQFF. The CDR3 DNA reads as TGTGCCAGCAGCCCTTACGAGACTAGCGGATACAATGAGCAGTTCTTC.